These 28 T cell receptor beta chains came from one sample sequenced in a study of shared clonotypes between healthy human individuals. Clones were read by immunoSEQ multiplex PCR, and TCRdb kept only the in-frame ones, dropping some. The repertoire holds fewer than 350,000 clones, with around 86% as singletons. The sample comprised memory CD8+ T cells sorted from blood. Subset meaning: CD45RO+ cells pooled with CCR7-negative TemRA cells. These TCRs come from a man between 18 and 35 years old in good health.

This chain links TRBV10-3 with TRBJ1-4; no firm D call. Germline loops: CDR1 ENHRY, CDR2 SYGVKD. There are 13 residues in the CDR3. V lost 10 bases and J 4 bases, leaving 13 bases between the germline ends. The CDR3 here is CATTSQNNEKLFF. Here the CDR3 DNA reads TGTGCCACTACCAGTCAGAATAATGAAAAACTGTTTTTT.

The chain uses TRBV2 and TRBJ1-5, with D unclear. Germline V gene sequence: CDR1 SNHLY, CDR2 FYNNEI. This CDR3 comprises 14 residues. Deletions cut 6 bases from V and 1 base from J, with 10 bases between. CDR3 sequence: CASSRTGSNQPQHF. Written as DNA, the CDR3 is TGTGCCAGCAGCAGGACGGGGAGCAATCAGCCCCAGCATTTT.

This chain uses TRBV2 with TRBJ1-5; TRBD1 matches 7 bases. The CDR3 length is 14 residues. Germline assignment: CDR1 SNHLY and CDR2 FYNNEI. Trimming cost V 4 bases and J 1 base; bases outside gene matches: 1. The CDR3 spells CASSGQGSNQPQHF. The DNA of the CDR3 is TGTGCCAGCAGTGGACAGGGAAGCAATCAGCCCCAGCATTTT.

CDR3: CASSLARGTGGCSEQYF. The CDR3 region has the DNA TGTGCCAGCAGCCTCGCTCGAGGGACAGGGGGCTGTTCCGAGCAGTACTTC. The chain combines TRBV5-7 with TRBJ2-7; 12 bases map to TRBD1. TRBV5-7 is marked as an open reading frame, function uncertain. The V and J ends lost 4 bases and 6 bases, in that order; junction bases with no gene match: 14. The CDR3 runs 17 residues.

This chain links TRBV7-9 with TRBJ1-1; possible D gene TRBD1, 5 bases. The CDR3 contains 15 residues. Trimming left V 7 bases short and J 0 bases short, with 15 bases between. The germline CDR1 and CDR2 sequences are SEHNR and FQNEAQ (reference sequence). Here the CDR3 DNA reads TGTGCCAGCAATAGGGGACCGATGATGAACACTGAAGCTTTCTTT. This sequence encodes CASNRGPMMNTEAFF.

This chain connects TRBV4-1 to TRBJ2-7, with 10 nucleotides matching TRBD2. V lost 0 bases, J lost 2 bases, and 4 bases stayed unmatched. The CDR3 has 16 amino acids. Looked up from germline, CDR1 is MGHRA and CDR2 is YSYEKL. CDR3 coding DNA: TGCGCCAGCAGCCAAGATCTAGCGGGGGCCGCCTACGAGCAGTACTTC. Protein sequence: CASSQDLAGAAYEQYF.

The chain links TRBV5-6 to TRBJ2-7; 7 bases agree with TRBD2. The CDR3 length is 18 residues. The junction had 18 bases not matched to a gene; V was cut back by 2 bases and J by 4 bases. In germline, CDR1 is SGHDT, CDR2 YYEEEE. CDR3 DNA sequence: TGTGCCAGCAGCTTCCTAATAAGTCTAGCTAGCGGCGATTACGAGCAGTACTTC. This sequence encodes CASSFLISLASGDYEQYF.

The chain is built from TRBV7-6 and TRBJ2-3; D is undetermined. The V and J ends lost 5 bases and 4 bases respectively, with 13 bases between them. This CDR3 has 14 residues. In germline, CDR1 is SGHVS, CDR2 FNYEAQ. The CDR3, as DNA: TGTGCCAGCAGCCCCCTCCCGGGCGCAGATACGCAGTATTTT. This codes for CASSPLPGADTQYF.

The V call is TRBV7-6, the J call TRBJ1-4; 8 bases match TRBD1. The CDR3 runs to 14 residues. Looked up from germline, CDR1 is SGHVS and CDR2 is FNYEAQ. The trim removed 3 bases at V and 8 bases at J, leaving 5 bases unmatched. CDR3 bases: TGTGCCAGCAGCTTGGACAGGGAAGACGAAAAACTGTTTTTT. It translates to CASSLDREDEKLFF.

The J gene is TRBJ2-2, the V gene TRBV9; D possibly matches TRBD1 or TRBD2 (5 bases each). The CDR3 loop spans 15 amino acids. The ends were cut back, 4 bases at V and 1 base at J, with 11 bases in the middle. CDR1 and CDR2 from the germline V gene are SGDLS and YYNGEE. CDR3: CASSPEGRNTGELFF. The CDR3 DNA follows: TGTGCCAGCAGCCCCGAGGGGAGGAACACCGGGGAGCTGTTTTTT.

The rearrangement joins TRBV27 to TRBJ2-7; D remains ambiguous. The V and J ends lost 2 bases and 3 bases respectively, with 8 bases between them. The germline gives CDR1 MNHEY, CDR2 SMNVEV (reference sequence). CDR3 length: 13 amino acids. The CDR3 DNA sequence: TGTGCCAGCAGTTTAAACACTCTCTACGAGCAGTACTTC. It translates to CASSLNTLYEQYF.

The CDR3 protein is CASSLLQGAYAYEQYF. The CDR3, as DNA: TGTGCCAGCAGTCTCCTACAGGGGGCCTACGCCTACGAGCAGTACTTC. V and J are TRBV27 and TRBJ2-7; TRBD1 aligns across 9 bases. Trimming took 5 bases from V and 2 from J; bases not matched to a gene: 10. The CDR3 spans 16 residues. Germline V gene sequence: CDR1 MNHEY, CDR2 SMNVEV (reference sequence).

The DNA of the CDR3 is TGTGCCAGCAGCTACTGGACAGGGGACCTGCAGCTCTATGGCTACACCTTC. Protein: CASSYWTGDLQLYGYTF. The chain is built from TRBV5-6 and TRBJ1-2; 9 bases are shared with TRBD1. With 3 bases clipped from V and 4 bases from J, the junction kept 13 bases outside the gene matches. Germline values: CDR1 SGHDT, CDR2 YYEEEE. The CDR3 has 17 residues.

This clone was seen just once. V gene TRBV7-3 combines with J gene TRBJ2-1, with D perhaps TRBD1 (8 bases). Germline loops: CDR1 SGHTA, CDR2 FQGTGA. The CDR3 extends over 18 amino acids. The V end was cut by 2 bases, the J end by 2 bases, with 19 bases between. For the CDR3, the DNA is TGTGCCAGCAGCTTATGGGGGGGCCAGGGGGCCCCCTACAATGAGCAGTTCTTC. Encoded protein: CASSLWGGQGAPYNEQFF.

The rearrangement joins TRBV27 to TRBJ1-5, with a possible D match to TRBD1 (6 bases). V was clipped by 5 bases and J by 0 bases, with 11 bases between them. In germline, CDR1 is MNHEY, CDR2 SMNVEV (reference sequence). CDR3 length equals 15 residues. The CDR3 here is CASSPRDNSNQPQHF. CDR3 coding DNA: TGTGCCAGCAGTCCCCGGGACAATAGCAATCAGCCCCAGCATTTT.

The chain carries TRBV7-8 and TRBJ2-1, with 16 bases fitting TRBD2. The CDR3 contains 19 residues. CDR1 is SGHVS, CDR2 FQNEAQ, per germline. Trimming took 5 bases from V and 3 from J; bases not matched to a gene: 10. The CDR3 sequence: CASSPSGTSGRGDYNEQFF. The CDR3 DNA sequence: TGTGCCAGCAGCCCGTCCGGGACTAGCGGGAGGGGGGACTACAATGAGCAGTTCTTC. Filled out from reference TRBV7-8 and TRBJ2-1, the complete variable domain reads GAGVSQSPRYKVAKRGQDVALRCDPISGHVSLFWYQQALGQGPEFLTYFQNEAQLDKSGLPSDRFFAERPEGSVSTLKIQRTQQEDSAVYLCASSPSGTSGRGDYNEQFFGPGTRLTVL.

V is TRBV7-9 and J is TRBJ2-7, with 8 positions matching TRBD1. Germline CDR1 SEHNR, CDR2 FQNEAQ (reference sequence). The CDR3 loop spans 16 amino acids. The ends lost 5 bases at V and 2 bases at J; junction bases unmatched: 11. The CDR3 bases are TGTGCCAGCAGCCTAAACTCCGGGACAGGACCCTACGAGCAGTACTTC. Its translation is CASSLNSGTGPYEQYF.

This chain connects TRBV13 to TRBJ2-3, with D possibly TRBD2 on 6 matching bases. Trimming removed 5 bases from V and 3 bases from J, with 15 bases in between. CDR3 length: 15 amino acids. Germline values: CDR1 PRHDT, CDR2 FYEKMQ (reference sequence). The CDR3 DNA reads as TGTGCCAGCAGCCATAGCGGAAAGATAACAGATACGCAGTATTTT. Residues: CASSHSGKITDTQYF.

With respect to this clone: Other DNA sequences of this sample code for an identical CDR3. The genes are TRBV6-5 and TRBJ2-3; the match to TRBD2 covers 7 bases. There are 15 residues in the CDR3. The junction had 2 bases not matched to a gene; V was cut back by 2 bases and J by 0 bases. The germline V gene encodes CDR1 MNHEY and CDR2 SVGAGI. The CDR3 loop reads CASSYSGESTDTQYF. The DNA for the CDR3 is TGTGCCAGCAGTTACAGCGGGGAAAGCACAGATACGCAGTATTTT.

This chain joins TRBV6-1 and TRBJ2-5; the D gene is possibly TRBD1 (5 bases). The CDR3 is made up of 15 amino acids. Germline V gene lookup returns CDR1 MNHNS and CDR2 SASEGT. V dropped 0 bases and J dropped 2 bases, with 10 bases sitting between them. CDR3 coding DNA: TGTGCCAGCAGTGAAGCGCGATACAGGCAAGAGACCCAGTACTTC. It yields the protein CASSEARYRQETQYF.

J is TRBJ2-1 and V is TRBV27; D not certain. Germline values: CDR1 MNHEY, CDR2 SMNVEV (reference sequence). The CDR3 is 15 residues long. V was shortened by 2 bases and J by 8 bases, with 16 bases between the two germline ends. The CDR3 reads CASSLDKSSRDEQFF. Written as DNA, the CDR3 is TGTGCCAGCAGTTTAGATAAGTCATCCCGCGATGAGCAGTTCTTC.

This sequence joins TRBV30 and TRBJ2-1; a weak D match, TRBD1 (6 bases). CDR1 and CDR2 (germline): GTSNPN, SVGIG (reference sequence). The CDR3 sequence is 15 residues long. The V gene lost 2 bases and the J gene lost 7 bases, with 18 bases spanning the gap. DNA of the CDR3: TGTGCCTGGAGTTCGGACAGCCGGCGTCTAAATGAGCAGTTCTTC. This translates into CAWSSDSRRLNEQFF.

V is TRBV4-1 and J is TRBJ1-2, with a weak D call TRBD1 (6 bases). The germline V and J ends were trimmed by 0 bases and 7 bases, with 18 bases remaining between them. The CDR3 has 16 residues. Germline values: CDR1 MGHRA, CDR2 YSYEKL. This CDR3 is CASSQEVEQGLFGYTF. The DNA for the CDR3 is TGCGCCAGCAGCCAAGAAGTGGAACAGGGACTTTTTGGCTACACCTTC.

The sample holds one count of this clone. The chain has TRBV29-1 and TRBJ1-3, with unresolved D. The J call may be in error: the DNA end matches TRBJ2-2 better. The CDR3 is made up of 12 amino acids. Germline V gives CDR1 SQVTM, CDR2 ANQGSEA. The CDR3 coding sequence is TGCAGCGTTTTAAGGGACACCGGGGAGCTGTTTTTT. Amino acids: CSVLRDTGELFF.

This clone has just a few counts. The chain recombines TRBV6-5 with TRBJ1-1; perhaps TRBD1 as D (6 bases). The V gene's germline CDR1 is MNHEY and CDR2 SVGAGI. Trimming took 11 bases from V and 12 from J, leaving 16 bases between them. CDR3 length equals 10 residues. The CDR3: CAEAGAKTFF. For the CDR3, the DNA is TGTGCCGAAGCGGGGGCGAAGACTTTCTTT.

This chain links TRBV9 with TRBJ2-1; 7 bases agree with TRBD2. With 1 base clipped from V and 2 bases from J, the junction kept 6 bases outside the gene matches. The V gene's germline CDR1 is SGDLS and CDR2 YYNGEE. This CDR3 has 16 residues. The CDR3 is CASSVRAGGTYNEQFF. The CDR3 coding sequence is TGTGCCAGCAGCGTACGGGCCGGGGGGACCTACAATGAGCAGTTCTTC.

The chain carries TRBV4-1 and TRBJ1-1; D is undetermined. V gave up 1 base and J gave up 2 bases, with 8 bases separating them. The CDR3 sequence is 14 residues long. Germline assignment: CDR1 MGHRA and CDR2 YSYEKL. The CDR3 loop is CASSQGAINTEAFF. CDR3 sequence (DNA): TGCGCCAGCAGCCAAGGGGCGATTAACACTGAAGCTTTCTTT.

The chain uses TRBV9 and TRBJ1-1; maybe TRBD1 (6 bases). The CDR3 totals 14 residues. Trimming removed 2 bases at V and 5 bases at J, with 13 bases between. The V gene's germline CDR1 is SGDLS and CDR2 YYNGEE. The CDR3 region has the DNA TGTGCCAGCAGCGTTTCCGGGACAACGACTGAAGCTTTCTTT. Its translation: CASSVSGTTTEAFF.